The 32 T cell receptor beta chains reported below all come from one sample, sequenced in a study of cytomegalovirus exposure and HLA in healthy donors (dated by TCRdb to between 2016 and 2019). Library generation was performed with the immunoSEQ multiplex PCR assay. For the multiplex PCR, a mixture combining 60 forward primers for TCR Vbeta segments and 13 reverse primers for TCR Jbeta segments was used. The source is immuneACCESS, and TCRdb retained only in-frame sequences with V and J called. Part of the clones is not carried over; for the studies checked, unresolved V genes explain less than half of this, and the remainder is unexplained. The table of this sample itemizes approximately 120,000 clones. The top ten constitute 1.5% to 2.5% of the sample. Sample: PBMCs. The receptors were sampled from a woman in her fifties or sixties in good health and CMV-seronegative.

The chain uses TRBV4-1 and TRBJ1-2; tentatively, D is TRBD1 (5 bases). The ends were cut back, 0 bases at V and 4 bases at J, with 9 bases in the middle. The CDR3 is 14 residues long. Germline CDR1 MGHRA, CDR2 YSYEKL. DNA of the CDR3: TGCGCCAGCAGCCAAGAGGGGCAGAGCTATGGCTACACCTTC. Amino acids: CASSQEGQSYGYTF.

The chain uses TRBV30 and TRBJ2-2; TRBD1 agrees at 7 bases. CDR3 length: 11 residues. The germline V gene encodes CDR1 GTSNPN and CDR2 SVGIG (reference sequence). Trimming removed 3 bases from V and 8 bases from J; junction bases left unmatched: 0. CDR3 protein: CAWRTGGELFF. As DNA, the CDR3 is TGTGCCTGGAGGACAGGGGGGGAGCTGTTTTTT.

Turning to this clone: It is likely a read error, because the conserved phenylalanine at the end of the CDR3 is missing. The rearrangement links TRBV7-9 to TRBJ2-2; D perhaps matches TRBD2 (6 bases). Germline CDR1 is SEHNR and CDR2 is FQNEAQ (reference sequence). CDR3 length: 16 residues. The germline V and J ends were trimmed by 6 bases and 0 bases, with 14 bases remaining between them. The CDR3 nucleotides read TGTGCCAGCAGGTATCGGGGGACCTCGAACACCGGGGAGCTGTTTCTT. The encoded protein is CASRYRGTSNTGELFL.

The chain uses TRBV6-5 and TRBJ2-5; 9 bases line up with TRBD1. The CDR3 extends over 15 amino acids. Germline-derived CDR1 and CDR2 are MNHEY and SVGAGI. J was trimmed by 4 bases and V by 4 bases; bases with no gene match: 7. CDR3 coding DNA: TGTGCCAGCAGTTTTTTCGGGACAGGGAGAGAGACCCAGTACTTC. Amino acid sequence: CASSFFGTGRETQYF.

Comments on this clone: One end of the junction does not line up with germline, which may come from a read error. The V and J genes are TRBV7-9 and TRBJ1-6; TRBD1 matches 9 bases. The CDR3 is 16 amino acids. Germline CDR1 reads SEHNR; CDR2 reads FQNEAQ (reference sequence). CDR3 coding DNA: TGTGCCAGCAGCTCGACGACAGGGGGATATAGTTCACCCCTCCACTTT. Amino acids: CASSSTTGGYSSPLHF.

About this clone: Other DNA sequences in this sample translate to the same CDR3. The chain's CDR3 is CASSLGQGQETQYF. In nucleotides, the CDR3 is TGCGCCAGCAGCTTGGGACAGGGTCAAGAGACCCAGTACTTC. This sequence joins TRBV5-1 and TRBJ2-5; TRBD1 matches at 7 bases. The CDR3 consists of 14 residues. CDR1 is SGHRS and CDR2 is YFSETQ in the germline V gene. V was clipped by 0 bases and J by 2 bases; unmatched bases: 1. Together with reference TRBV5-1 and TRBJ2-5, the CDR3 gives the full variable domain: KAGVTQTPRYLIKTRGQQVTLSCSPISGHRSVSWYQQTPGQGLQFLFEYFSETQRNKGNFPGRFSGRQFSNSRSEMNVSTLELGDSALYLCASSLGQGQETQYFGPGTRLLVL.

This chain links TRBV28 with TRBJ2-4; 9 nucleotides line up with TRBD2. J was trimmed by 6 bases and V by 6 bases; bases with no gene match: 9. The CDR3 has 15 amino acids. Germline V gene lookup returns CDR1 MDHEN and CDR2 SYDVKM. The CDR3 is CASSLAGGPSNIQYF. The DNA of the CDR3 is TGTGCCAGCAGCCTCGCGGGGGGGCCTTCAAACATTCAGTACTTC.

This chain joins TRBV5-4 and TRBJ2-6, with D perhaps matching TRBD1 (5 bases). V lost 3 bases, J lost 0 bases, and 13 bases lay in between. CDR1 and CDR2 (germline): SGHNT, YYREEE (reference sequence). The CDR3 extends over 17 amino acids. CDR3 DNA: TGTGCCAGCAGCTCCTCGGACATCCTCTCTGGGGCCAACGTCCTGACTTTC. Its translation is CASSSSDILSGANVLTF.

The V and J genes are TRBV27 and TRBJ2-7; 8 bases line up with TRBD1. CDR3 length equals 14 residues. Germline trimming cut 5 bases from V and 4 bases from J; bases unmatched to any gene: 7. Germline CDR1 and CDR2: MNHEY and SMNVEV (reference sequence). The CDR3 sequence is CASSPDRAGYEQYF. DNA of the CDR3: TGTGCCAGCAGTCCGGACAGGGCGGGGTACGAGCAGTACTTC.

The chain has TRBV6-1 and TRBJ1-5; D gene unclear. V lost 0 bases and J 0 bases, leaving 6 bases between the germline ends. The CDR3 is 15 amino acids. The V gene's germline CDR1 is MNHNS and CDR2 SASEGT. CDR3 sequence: CASSEALYSNQPQHF. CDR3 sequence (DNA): TGTGCCAGCAGTGAAGCTCTATATAGCAATCAGCCCCAGCATTTT.

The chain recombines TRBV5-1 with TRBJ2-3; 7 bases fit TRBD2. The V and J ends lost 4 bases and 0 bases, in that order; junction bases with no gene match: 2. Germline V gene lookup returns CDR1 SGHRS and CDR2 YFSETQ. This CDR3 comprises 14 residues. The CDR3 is CASSRAGSTDTQYF. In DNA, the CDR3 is TGCGCCAGCAGCCGAGCGGGAAGCACAGATACGCAGTATTTT.

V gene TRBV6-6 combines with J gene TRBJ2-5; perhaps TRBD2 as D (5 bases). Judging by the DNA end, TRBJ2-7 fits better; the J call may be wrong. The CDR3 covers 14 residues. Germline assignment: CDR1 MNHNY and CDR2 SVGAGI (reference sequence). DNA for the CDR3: TGTGCCAGCAGTTACCTCGGGGTCGGCGGCGAGCAGTACTTC. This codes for CASSYLGVGGEQYF.

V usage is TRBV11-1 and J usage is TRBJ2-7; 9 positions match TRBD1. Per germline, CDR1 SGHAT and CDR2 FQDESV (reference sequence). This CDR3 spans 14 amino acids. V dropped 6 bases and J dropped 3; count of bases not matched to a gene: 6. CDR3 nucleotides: TGTGCCAGCAGTAACTGGGGACAGGGCTACGAGCAGTACTTC. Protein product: CASSNWGQGYEQYF.

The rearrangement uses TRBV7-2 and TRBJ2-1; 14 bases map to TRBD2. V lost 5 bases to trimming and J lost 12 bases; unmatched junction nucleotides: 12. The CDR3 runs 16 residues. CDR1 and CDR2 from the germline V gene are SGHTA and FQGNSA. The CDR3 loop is CASSPRGTSGGWVQFF. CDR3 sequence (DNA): TGTGCCAGCAGCCCAAGGGGGACTAGCGGGGGTTGGGTGCAGTTCTTC.

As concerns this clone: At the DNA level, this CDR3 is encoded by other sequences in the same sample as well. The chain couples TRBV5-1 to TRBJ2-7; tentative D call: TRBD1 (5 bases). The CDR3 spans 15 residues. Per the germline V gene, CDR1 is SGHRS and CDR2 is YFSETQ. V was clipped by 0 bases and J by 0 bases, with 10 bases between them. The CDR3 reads CASSLGQGFSYEQYF. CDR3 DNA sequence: TGCGCCAGCAGCTTGGGGCAGGGTTTCTCCTACGAGCAGTACTTC.

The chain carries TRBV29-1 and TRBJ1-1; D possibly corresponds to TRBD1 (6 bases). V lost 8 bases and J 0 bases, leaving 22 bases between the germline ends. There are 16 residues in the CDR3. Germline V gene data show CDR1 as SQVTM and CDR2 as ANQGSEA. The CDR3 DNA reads TGCAGCTCTCTGGGACAACCACGGGGTTTGAACACTGAAGCTTTCTTT. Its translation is CSSLGQPRGLNTEAFF. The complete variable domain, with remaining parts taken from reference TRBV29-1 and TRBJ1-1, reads SAVISQKPSRDICQRGTSLTIQCQVDSQVTMMFWYRQQPGQSLTLIATANQGSEATYESGFVIDKFPISRPNLTFSTLTVSNMSPEDSSIYLCSSLGQPRGLNTEAFFGQGTRLTVV.

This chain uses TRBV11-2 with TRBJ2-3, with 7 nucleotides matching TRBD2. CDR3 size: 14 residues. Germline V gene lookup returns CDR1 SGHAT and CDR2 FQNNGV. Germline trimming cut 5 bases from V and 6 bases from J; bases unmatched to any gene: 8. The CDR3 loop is CASSTTREGDTQYF. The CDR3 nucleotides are TGTGCCAGCAGCACCACTAGGGAGGGGGATACGCAGTATTTT.

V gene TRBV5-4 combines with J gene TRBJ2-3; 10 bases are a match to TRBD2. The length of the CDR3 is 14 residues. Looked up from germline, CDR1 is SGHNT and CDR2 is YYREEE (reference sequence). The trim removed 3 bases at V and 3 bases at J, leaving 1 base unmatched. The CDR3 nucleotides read TGTGCCAGCAGCTCTAGCGGGGGTACAGATACGCAGTATTTT. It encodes CASSSSGGTDTQYF.

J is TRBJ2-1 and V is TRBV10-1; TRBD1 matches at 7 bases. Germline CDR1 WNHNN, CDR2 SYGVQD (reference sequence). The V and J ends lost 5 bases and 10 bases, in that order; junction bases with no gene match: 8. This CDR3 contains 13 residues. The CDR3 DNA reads TGCGCCAGCAGTAATAAACAGGGGACGGAGCAGTTCTTC. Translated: CASSNKQGTEQFF.

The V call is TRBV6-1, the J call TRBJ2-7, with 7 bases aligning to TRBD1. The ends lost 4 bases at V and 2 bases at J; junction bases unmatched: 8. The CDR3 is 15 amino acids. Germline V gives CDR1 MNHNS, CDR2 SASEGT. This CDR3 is CASSATPGGTYEQYF. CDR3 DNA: TGTGCCAGCAGTGCAACCCCAGGGGGAACCTACGAGCAGTACTTC.

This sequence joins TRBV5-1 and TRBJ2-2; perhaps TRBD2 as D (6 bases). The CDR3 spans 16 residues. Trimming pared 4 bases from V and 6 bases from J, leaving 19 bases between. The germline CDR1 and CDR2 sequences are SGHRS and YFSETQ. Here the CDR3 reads CASSDEVADPAGELFF. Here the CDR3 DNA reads TGCGCCAGCAGCGATGAGGTAGCGGATCCGGCCGGGGAGCTGTTTTTT.

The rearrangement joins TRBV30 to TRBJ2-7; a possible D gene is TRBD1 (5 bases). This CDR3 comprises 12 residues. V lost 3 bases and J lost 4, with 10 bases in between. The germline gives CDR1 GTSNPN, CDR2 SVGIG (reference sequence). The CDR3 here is CAWSEAGYEQYF. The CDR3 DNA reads TGTGCCTGGAGCGAGGCAGGGTACGAGCAGTACTTC.

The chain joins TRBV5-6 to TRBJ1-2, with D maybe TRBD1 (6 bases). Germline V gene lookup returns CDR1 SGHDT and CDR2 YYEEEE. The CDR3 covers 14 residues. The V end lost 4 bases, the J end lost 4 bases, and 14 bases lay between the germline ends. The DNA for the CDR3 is TGTGCCAGCAGCCCCCGGGCAGGGGCCTATGGCTACACCTTC. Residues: CASSPRAGAYGYTF.

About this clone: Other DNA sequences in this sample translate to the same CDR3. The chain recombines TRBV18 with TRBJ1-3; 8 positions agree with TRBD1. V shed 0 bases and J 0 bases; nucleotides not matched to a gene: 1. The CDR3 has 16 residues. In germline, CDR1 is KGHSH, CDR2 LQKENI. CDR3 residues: CASSPPGTGSGNTIYF. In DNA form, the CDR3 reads TGTGCCAGCTCACCACCCGGGACAGGCTCTGGAAACACCATATATTTT.

CDR3 coding DNA: TGTGCCATCAGTGACAGGGTTGGAAACACCATATATTTT. Protein sequence: CAISDRVGNTIYF. V gene TRBV10-3 combines with J gene TRBJ1-3, with D possibly TRBD1 on 5 matching bases. The germline gives CDR1 ENHRY, CDR2 SYGVKD. The ends were cut back, 3 bases at V and 3 bases at J, with 6 bases in the middle. The CDR3 has 13 amino acids.

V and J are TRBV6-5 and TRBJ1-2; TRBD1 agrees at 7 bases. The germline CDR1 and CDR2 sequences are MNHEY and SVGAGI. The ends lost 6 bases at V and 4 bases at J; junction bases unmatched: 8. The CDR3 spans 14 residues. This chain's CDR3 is CASSTKWDSYGYTF. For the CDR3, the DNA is TGTGCCAGCAGCACGAAGTGGGACAGCTATGGCTACACCTTC.

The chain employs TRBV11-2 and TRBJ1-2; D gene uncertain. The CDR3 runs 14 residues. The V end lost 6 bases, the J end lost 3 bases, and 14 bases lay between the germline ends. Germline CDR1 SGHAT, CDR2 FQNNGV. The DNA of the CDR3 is TGTGCCAGCAGTAACGGTCCTACGGACTATGGCTACACCTTC. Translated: CASSNGPTDYGYTF.

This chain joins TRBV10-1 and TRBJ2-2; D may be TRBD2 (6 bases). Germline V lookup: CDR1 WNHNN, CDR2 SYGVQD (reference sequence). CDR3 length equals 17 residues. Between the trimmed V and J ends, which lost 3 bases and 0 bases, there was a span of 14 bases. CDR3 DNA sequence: TGCGCCAGCAGTGACCTTTCCGGGAGCTCGAACACCGGGGAGCTGTTTTTT. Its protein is CASSDLSGSSNTGELFF.

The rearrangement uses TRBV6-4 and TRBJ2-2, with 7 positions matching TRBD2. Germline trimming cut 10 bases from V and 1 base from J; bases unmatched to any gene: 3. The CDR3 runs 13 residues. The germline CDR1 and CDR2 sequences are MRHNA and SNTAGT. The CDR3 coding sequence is TGTGCCACCGCTAGCGGGAACACCGGGGAGCTGTTTTTT. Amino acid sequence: CATASGNTGELFF.

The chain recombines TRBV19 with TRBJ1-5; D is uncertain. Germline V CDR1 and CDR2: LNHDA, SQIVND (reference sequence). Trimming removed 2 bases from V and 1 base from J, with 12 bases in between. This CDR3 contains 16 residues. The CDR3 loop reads CASSIRGLRSNQPQHF. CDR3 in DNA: TGTGCCAGTAGTATACGCGGGCTGAGAAGCAATCAGCCCCAGCATTTT.

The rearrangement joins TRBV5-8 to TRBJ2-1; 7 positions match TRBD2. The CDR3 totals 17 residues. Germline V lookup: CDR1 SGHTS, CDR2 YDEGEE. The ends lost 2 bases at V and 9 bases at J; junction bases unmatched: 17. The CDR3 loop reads CASSLGSSGVDGGEQFF. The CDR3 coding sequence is TGTGCCAGCAGCTTAGGGAGCAGCGGGGTTGACGGGGGTGAGCAGTTCTTC.

The CDR3 sequence is CASSGTGTYEQYF. The CDR3 DNA reads as TGTGCCAGCAGTGGGACAGGTACCTACGAGCAGTACTTC. The chain has TRBV28 and TRBJ2-7, with TRBD1 identical over 8 bases. Trimming cost V 5 bases and J 2 bases; bases outside gene matches: 2. Germline assignment: CDR1 MDHEN and CDR2 SYDVKM. This CDR3 region has 13 residues.